One sample yielded the 31 T cell receptor beta chains listed below, sequenced in a study of prognosis after radiotherapy for stage I lung cancer. Multiplex PCR in two rounds served to amplify TCR beta CDR3 from genomic DNA. Amplification during the initial PCR round employed primers specific to each TRBV and TRBJ gene. TCRdb re-analysed the multiplex PCR reads in MiXCR, keeping a single row per CDR3 protein. Of around 30,000 distinct CDR3 sequences in the sample, more than 30% were seen once. The sample consisted of PBMCs, taken before or after stereotactic body radiation therapy (not recorded which). Receptors originate from a donor aged 50 or older with non-small cell lung cancer.

This clonotype was seen at least ten times. The genes are TRBV14 and TRBJ1-1, with D possibly matching TRBD1 (5 bases). Germline loops: CDR1 SGHDN, CDR2 FVKESK. The CDR3 runs to 13 residues. The V and J ends lost 2 bases and 9 bases respectively, with 13 bases between them. CDR3 sequence: CASSQPRGDKAFF. The CDR3 bases are TGTGCCAGCAGCCAACCCAGAGGGGATAAAGCTTTCTTT.

Comment on this clonotype: A much larger clone is a single base away; this may be a read error. V gene TRBV7-9 combines with J gene TRBJ1-2; D not resolved. The V end lost 0 bases, the J end lost 6 bases, and 14 bases lay between the germline ends. This CDR3 region has 15 residues. The germline V gene has CDR1 SEHNR and CDR2 FQNEAQ (reference sequence). The CDR3: CASSLAETAGNGYTF. The CDR3, as DNA: TGTGCCAGCAGCTTAGCGGAGACGGCGGGGAATGGCTACACCTTC.

This clonotype was recorded at least ten times. The rearrangement links TRBV6-2 or TRBV6-3 to TRBJ2-1, with a weak D call TRBD2 (7 bases). CDR3 length: 14 amino acids. Germline V gene sequence: CDR1 MNHEY, CDR2 SVGEGT. V lost 3 bases and J 10 bases, leaving 16 bases between the germline ends. The CDR3 region has the DNA TGTGCCAGCAGTTATGGAGGGGGGGCAAGGGAGCAGTTCTTC. Residues: CASSYGGGAREQFF.

There are many counts of this clonotype. The rearrangement joins TRBV3-1 to TRBJ2-7, with D hard to call. Trimming removed 0 bases at V and 7 bases at J, with 10 bases between. Germline CDR1 LGHDT, CDR2 YNNKEL (reference sequence). This CDR3 is 13 amino acids long. Here the CDR3 reads CASSQDQFGEQYF. CDR3 in DNA: TGTGCCAGCAGCCAAGATCAGTTCGGGGAGCAGTACTTC.

This clonotype has ten or more counts. J is TRBJ2-2 and V is TRBV18; 8 nucleotides line up with TRBD2. The V gene's germline CDR1 is KGHSH and CDR2 LQKENI. The CDR3 consists of 18 residues. Trimming removed 2 bases from V and 2 bases from J; junction bases left unmatched: 10. DNA for the CDR3: TGTGCCAGCTCACCAAGACGAAGCGGGGGAACAAACACCGGGGAGCTGTTTTTT. This gives the protein CASSPRRSGGTNTGELFF.

This clonotype showed up many times. The V and J genes are TRBV19 and TRBJ2-7; D is ambiguous. Trimming took off 3 bases at V and 6 bases at J, with 9 bases between the two ends. CDR1 is LNHDA and CDR2 is SQIVND in the germline V gene (reference sequence). The CDR3 covers 12 residues. The CDR3 region has the DNA TGTGCCAGTAGTATGGTAAACGGCGAGCAGTACTTC. This sequence encodes CASSMVNGEQYF.

This clonotype was counted many times. This chain joins TRBV19 and TRBJ2-7; 13 bases agree with TRBD2. The germline V gene encodes CDR1 LNHDA and CDR2 SQIVND (reference sequence). CDR3 length equals 15 residues. Trimming at V came to 10 bases and at J to 0 bases, leaving 6 bases not matched to a gene. The CDR3: CATSTSGGSSYEQYF. In DNA, the CDR3 is TGTGCCACTTCGACTAGCGGGGGGTCCTCCTACGAGCAGTACTTC. Full variable domain (missing parts from reference TRBV19 and TRBJ2-7): DGGITQSPKYLFRKEGQNVTLSCEQNLNHDAMYWYRQDPGQGLRLIYYSQIVNDFQKGDIAEGYSVSREKKESFPLTVTSAQKNPTAFYLCATSTSGGSSYEQYFGPGTRLTVT.

This clonotype was picked up many times. The V and J genes are TRBV20-1 and TRBJ2-7; 10 bases are shared with TRBD1. Per germline, CDR1 DFQATT and CDR2 SNEGSKA (reference sequence). V lost 1 base and J lost 7; bases outside the gene matches: 7. This CDR3 has 14 amino acids. In nucleotides, the CDR3 is TGCAGTGCTAGAGCCGGGACAGGGGCTTGGGAGCAGTACTTC. It is translated as CSARAGTGAWEQYF.

The CDR3 loop reads CSARGGGGYEQYF. The DNA for the CDR3 is TGCAGTGCTAGAGGTGGGGGTGGCTACGAGCAGTACTTC. V is TRBV20-1 and J is TRBJ2-7; either TRBD1 or TRBD2 may fit D (5 bases each). CDR1 and CDR2 (germline): DFQATT, SNEGSKA (reference sequence). The CDR3 sequence is 13 residues long. Trimming removed 1 base from V and 3 bases from J, with 10 bases in between.

For this clonotype: The junction and the germline gene differ at one end; a read error may be behind it. V is TRBV27 and J is TRBJ2-7; D perhaps matches TRBD1 (6 bases). CDR1 and CDR2 from the germline V gene are MNHEY and SMNVEV (reference sequence). The CDR3 totals 14 residues. Here the CDR3 reads CASGFYSGVTEQYF. CDR3 nucleotide sequence: TGTGCCAGCGGTTTTTACTCAGGGGTTACCGAGCAGTACTTC.

This clonotype was observed at least ten times. This chain links TRBV30 with TRBJ2-3; 8 bases fit TRBD2. CDR3 length equals 13 residues. Germline assignment: CDR1 GTSNPN and CDR2 SVGIG (reference sequence). Germline trimming cut 5 bases from V and 1 base from J; bases unmatched to any gene: 2. The CDR3 loop reads CAWGLAGTDTQYF. Written as DNA, the CDR3 is TGTGCCTGGGGACTAGCAGGCACAGATACGCAGTATTTT. The variable domain in full, completed from reference TRBV30 and TRBJ2-3, reads SQTIHQWPATLVQPVGSPLSLECTVEGTSNPNLYWYRQAAGRGLQLLFYSVGIGQISSEVPQNLSASRPQDRQFILSSKKLLLSDSGFYLCAWGLAGTDTQYFGPGTRLTVL.

In its sample, this clonotype was seen many times. The gene calls are TRBV11-2 and TRBJ2-7; D possibly corresponds to TRBD2 (5 bases). V lost 2 bases to trimming and J lost 7 bases, with 15 bases between them. From germline, CDR1 is SGHAT and CDR2 FQNNGV. The CDR3 is made up of 14 amino acids. CDR3 DNA sequence: TGTGCCAGCAGCTTACGGTTGACATCGGGGGAGCAGTACTTC. Translation gives CASSLRLTSGEQYF.

The V call is TRBV6-1, the J call TRBJ2-7, with D perhaps TRBD1 (6 bases). CDR1 is MNHNS, CDR2 SASEGT, per germline. Trimming took 5 bases from V and 4 from J, leaving 12 bases between them. This CDR3 has 13 residues. The CDR3 DNA reads TGTGCCAGCAGTAGGACAGACAGTTACGAGCAGTACTTC. As protein: CASSRTDSYEQYF.

Remarks on this clonotype: Only one base separates this from a far larger clonotype, so it likely reflects a read error. The chain employs TRBV7-9 and TRBJ2-1, with 9 bases aligning to TRBD2. The junction had 6 bases not matched to a gene; V was cut back by 6 bases and J by 3 bases. This CDR3 contains 15 residues. Per germline, CDR1 SEHNR and CDR2 FQNEAQ (reference sequence). The chain's CDR3 is CASSWSSGNYNEQFF. The CDR3 coding sequence is TGTGCCAGCAGTTGGTCTAGCGGGAACTACAATGAGCAGTTCTTC. Full variable domain (remainder filled in from reference TRBV7-9 and TRBJ2-1): DTGVSQNPRHKITKRGQNVTFRCDPISEHNRLYWYRQTLGQGPEFLTYFQNEAQLEKSRLLSDRFSAERPKGSFSTLEIQRTEQGDSAMYLCASSWSSGNYNEQFFGPGTRLTVL.

This clonotype was detected ten times or more. The gene calls are TRBV4-1 and TRBJ2-3; 7 nucleotides line up with TRBD1. The CDR3 runs 16 residues. Germline V gene data show CDR1 as MGHRA and CDR2 as YSYEKL. The V gene end was trimmed by 1 base and the J gene end by 1 base; junction bases not matched to a gene: 5. The CDR3 here is CASSQGARGRTDTQYF. The CDR3, as DNA: TGCGCCAGCAGCCAAGGAGCTAGGGGGCGCACAGATACGCAGTATTTT.

In its sample, this clonotype was seen many times. The DNA for the CDR3 is TGTGCCAGCAGTGAAGGGACAAGCTATGGCTACACCTTC. This encodes CASSEGTSYGYTF. This chain links TRBV2 with TRBJ1-2; tentative D call: TRBD1 (5 bases). Trimming left V 1 base short and J 4 bases short, with 7 bases between. CDR1 SNHLY and CDR2 FYNNEI come from the germline V gene. The CDR3 totals 13 residues.

Comment on this clonotype: A junction boundary mismatches the germline segment, possibly from a read error. This chain connects TRBV6-2 or TRBV6-3 to TRBJ2-5; TRBD2 matches at 10 bases. CDR3 length equals 16 residues. The V gene's germline CDR1 is MNHEY and CDR2 SVGEGT. Here the CDR3 DNA reads TGTGCCAGCACTTACGGTTGGACTAGCGGTCAAGAGACCCAGTACTTC. It specifies CASTYGWTSGQETQYF.

This clonotype was detected once. A far larger clone is one base from this, pointing to a likely read error. The chain couples TRBV6-4 to TRBJ1-3; D perhaps matches TRBD1 (5 bases). This CDR3 contains 14 residues. Germline V lookup: CDR1 MRHNA, CDR2 SNTAGT. CDR3: CASSYGQSVNTIYF. The CDR3 DNA reads as TGTGCCAGCAGTTACGGACAATCTGTAAACACCATATATTTT.

This clonotype has ten or more counts. This chain links TRBV30 with TRBJ1-2; D remains unclear. CDR1 is GTSNPN, CDR2 SVGIG, per germline (reference sequence). The CDR3 extends over 14 amino acids. The V and J ends lost 0 bases and 9 bases respectively, with 17 bases between them. CDR3 sequence: CAWSVTSGVKSYTF. The CDR3 nucleotides read TGTGCCTGGAGTGTAACTTCCGGGGTTAAGAGCTACACCTTC.

A remark on this clonotype: This likely stems from a read error, as it lies one base from a far larger clone. V and J are TRBV6-5 and TRBJ2-1; TRBD2 is a possible D gene (5 bases). The CDR3 runs 15 residues. The germline V gene has CDR1 MNHEY and CDR2 SVGAGI. The CDR3 region is CSSSSPQRNYNEQFF. CDR3 bases: TGTTCCAGCAGTTCGCCCCAGCGGAACTACAATGAGCAGTTCTTC.

In this sample, this clonotype turned up many times. This chain links TRBV9 with TRBJ2-3, with 8 bases lining up with TRBD1. V gave up 0 bases and J gave up 4 bases; unmatched junction bases: 4. CDR3 length: 15 amino acids. Germline V gene sequence: CDR1 SGDLS, CDR2 YYNGEE. CDR3 amino acids: CASSVETGDADTQYF. CDR3 DNA: TGTGCCAGCAGCGTAGAGACAGGGGACGCAGATACGCAGTATTTT.

The sample holds many counts of this clonotype. The V and J genes are TRBV6-2 or TRBV6-3 and TRBJ2-1, with TRBD2 identical over 12 bases. The germline V gene has CDR1 MNHEY and CDR2 SVGEGT. The V gene end was trimmed by 0 bases and the J gene end by 5 bases; junction bases not matched to a gene: 5. This CDR3 has 17 residues. CDR3 residues: CASSYSRTSGAHNEQFF. CDR3 sequence (DNA): TGTGCCAGCAGTTACTCGCGGACTAGCGGGGCCCACAATGAGCAGTTCTTC.

About this clonotype: This likely came from a read error, as a far larger clone is one base away. V is TRBV7-9 and J is TRBJ1-1, with D hard to call. Germline CDR1 is SEHNR and CDR2 is FQNEAQ (reference sequence). The CDR3 covers 13 residues. CDR3 in amino acids: CASSLIPYTGAFF. The CDR3 DNA sequence: TGTGCCAGCAGCTTAATTCCATACACTGGAGCTTTCTTT. The full variable domain, rest sourced from reference TRBV7-9 and TRBJ1-1, is DTGVSQNPRHKITKRGQNVTFRCDPISEHNRLYWYRQTLGQGPEFLTYFQNEAQLEKSRLLSDRFSAERPKGSFSTLEIQRTEQGDSAMYLCASSLIPYTGAFFGQGTRLTVV.

Details on this clonotype: A single base is all that separates this from a far larger clone, so a read error is likely. The chain joins TRBV6-5 to TRBJ1-1; TRBD1 agrees at 12 bases. The germline CDR1 and CDR2 sequences are MNHEY and SVGAGI. The CDR3 has 16 amino acids. With 10 bases clipped from V and 0 bases from J, the junction kept 9 bases outside the gene matches. CDR3 coding DNA: TGTGCCACCAGCCCGGGACAGGGGGCCATGAACACTGAAGCTTTCTTT. Encoded protein: CATSPGQGAMNTEAFF.

This clonotype was found many times. J is TRBJ1-2 and V is TRBV9; weak D call: TRBD1 (5 bases). V lost 4 bases to trimming and J lost 2 bases, with 12 bases between them. The CDR3 contains 14 residues. Germline CDR1 is SGDLS and CDR2 is YYNGEE. CDR3 in amino acids: CASSPQTENYGYTF. CDR3 coding DNA: TGTGCCAGCAGCCCGCAGACAGAGAACTATGGCTACACCTTC. The full variable domain, rest sourced from reference TRBV9 and TRBJ1-2, is DSGVTQTPKHLITATGQRVTLRCSPRSGDLSVYWYQQSLDQGLQFLIQYYNGEERAKGNILERFSAQQFPDLHSELNLSSLELGDSALYFCASSPQTENYGYTFGSGTRLTVV.

This clonotype was recorded at least ten times. The J gene is TRBJ1-2, the V gene TRBV5-6; TRBD1 might be the D (5 bases). Germline V gene sequence: CDR1 SGHDT, CDR2 YYEEEE. The CDR3 length is 17 residues. V was trimmed by 4 bases and J by 1 base, leaving 20 bases between them. The CDR3 loop is CASSPLTSGRRNYGYTF. CDR3 sequence (DNA): TGTGCCAGCAGCCCGCTAACGTCGGGGCGGCGTAACTATGGCTACACCTTC.

Ten or more counts support this clonotype. V and J are TRBV9 and TRBJ1-5; maybe TRBD1 (5 bases). In germline, CDR1 is SGDLS, CDR2 YYNGEE. V was cut by 3 bases and J by 0 bases, with 10 bases left in between. The CDR3 is 15 amino acids. This CDR3 reads CASSEDGHSNQPQHF. The CDR3 DNA sequence: TGTGCCAGCAGCGAGGACGGACATAGCAATCAGCCCCAGCATTTT.

This chain uses TRBV7-9 with TRBJ2-7; D is perhaps TRBD1 (5 bases). The germline gives CDR1 SEHNR, CDR2 FQNEAQ (reference sequence). The CDR3 spans 15 residues. V was trimmed by 1 base and J by 1 base, leaving 11 bases between them. The CDR3 nucleotides read TGTGCCAGCAGCTTAGGGACATGGCTATCCTACGAGCAGTACTTC. The encoded protein is CASSLGTWLSYEQYF.

This clonotype was picked up many times. The CDR3 coding sequence is TGTGCCAGCAGCACCCTCACAGGGGACGGCTACACCTTC. It specifies CASSTLTGDGYTF. J is TRBJ1-2 and V is TRBV9; 7 nucleotides agree with TRBD1. The CDR3 length is 13 residues. Germline CDR1 SGDLS, CDR2 YYNGEE. Trimming cost V 4 bases and J 8 bases; bases outside gene matches: 8.

This clonotype was seen a handful of times. A read error may explain this, as a much larger clone is one base away. V is TRBV6-2 or TRBV6-3 and J is TRBJ1-1; the D is unclear. Germline V CDR1 and CDR2: MNHEY, SVGEGT. The CDR3 sequence is 12 residues long. Trimming removed 4 bases at V and 4 bases at J, with 7 bases between. The CDR3 nucleotides are TGTGCCAGCAGTTGGGGTGGCACTGAAGCTTTCTTT. Encoded protein: CASSWGGTEAFF.

In its sample, this clonotype was seen many times. The chain links TRBV2 to TRBJ1-2, with D unclear. Germline V gene lookup returns CDR1 SNHLY and CDR2 FYNNEI. V dropped 3 bases and J dropped 8 bases, with 22 bases sitting between them. The CDR3 covers 16 residues. CDR3 amino acids: CASSDGQVGRLGGYTF. CDR3 bases: TGTGCCAGCAGTGATGGGCAGGTCGGTAGGTTGGGAGGCTACACCTTC.